These 10 T cell receptor beta chains were all obtained from the same sample, sequenced in a study of T cell changes during pregnancy in multiple sclerosis. Assay: immunoSEQ multiplex PCR; the TCRdb copy retains only in-frame clones and omits some. The sample lists roughly 110,000 clones; 92% were seen once. The material sequenced was peripheral blood, taken in the third trimester of pregnancy. The source of these receptors is a female donor in good health, enrolled as a control in a pregnancy study.

This clone was found a few times. The chain has TRBV7-9 and TRBJ1-1; weak D call: TRBD1 (6 bases). Trimming shortened V by 4 bases and J by 1 base, and 7 bases separated the two germline ends. The CDR3 extends over 13 amino acids. CDR1 is SEHNR, CDR2 FQNEAQ, per germline (reference sequence). CDR3 residues: CASSSTGNTEAFF. In DNA, the CDR3 is TGTGCCAGCAGCTCGACAGGGAACACTGAAGCTTTCTTT.

The CDR3 DNA follows: TGTGCCAGCAGTCCGGGGGGGGCCAACAGTGAGCAGTTCTTC. Its protein product is CASSPGGANSEQFF. The chain employs TRBV27 and TRBJ2-1; TRBD2 aligns across 8 bases. Germline CDR1 is MNHEY and CDR2 is SMNVEV (reference sequence). Trimming cost V 5 bases and J 9 bases; bases outside gene matches: 9. CDR3 length: 14 residues.

In its sample, this clone was seen many times. This chain connects TRBV30 to TRBJ2-2, with 12 bases aligning to TRBD2. V was pared by 8 bases and J by 5 bases, with 12 bases of the junction left unmatched. From germline, CDR1 is GTSNPN and CDR2 SVGIG (reference sequence). The CDR3 has 16 amino acids. Here the CDR3 DNA reads TGTGCCCGAAAAACTAGCGGGGGGATTTATACCGGGGAGCTGTTTTTT. Protein: CARKTSGGIYTGELFF.

The CDR3 here is CAIKAFDYGYTF. CDR3 coding DNA: TGTGCCATCAAAGCCTTTGACTATGGCTACACCTTC. V gene TRBV10-3 combines with J gene TRBJ1-2, with D uncertain. Germline CDR1 and CDR2: ENHRY and SYGVKD. The V and J ends lost 7 bases and 3 bases respectively, with 9 bases between them. The CDR3 loop spans 12 amino acids.

The chain recombines TRBV5-4 with TRBJ2-1, with 9 positions matching TRBD2. Germline lookup yields CDR1 SGHNT and CDR2 YYREEE (reference sequence). This CDR3 contains 16 residues. The J segment lost 2 bases and the V segment lost 5 bases, leaving 8 bases of the junction unmatched. The CDR3 here is CASSFSRGGAYNEQFF. The CDR3 DNA follows: TGTGCCAGCAGTTTTAGCCGCGGGGGGGCCTACAATGAGCAGTTCTTC.

The rearrangement uses TRBV19 and TRBJ1-2; a weak D match, TRBD1 (6 bases). The CDR3 loop spans 16 amino acids. CDR1 is LNHDA and CDR2 is SQIVND in the germline V gene (reference sequence). The ends were cut back, 5 bases at V and 4 bases at J, with 20 bases in the middle. In nucleotides, the CDR3 is TGTGCCAGTAGTTTCGCAGGGGACCGTCTCTTCTATGGCTACACCTTC. Protein sequence: CASSFAGDRLFYGYTF.

V gene TRBV6-5 combines with J gene TRBJ2-5; D is undetermined. The germline V gene has CDR1 MNHEY and CDR2 SVGAGI. The CDR3 has 13 residues. V gave up 5 bases and J gave up 3 bases, with 10 bases separating them. The CDR3, as DNA: TGTGCCAGCAGTCCTACAGTGGAAGAGACCCAGTACTTC. It codes for CASSPTVEETQYF.

This chain connects TRBV7-3 to TRBJ1-5, with 11 bases lining up with TRBD1. In germline, CDR1 is SGHTA, CDR2 FQGTGA. This CDR3 is 18 amino acids long. V gave up 2 bases and J gave up 0 bases; unmatched junction bases: 6. In DNA form, the CDR3 reads TGTGCCAGCAGCTTATTCCCGGGACAGGGGGTTAGCAATCAGCCCCAGCATTTT. It yields the protein CASSLFPGQGVSNQPQHF. Filled out from reference TRBV7-3 and TRBJ1-5, the complete variable domain reads GAGVSQTPSNKVTEKGKYVELRCDPISGHTALYWYRQSLGQGPEFLIYFQGTGAADDSGLPNDRFFAVRPEGSVSTLKIQRTERGDSAVYLCASSLFPGQGVSNQPQHFGDGTRLSIL.

This rearrangement joins TRBV2 to TRBJ1-2; D unresolved. Germline CDR1 and CDR2: SNHLY and FYNNEI. Trimming took 3 bases from V and 2 from J, leaving 13 bases between them. The CDR3 has 15 amino acids. The CDR3 DNA is TGTGCCAGCAGTGAGCCGACGGAACTAAACTATGGCTACACCTTC. The encoded protein is CASSEPTELNYGYTF.

The chain couples TRBV5-1 to TRBJ1-1; 10 bases line up with TRBD1. The CDR3 is made up of 15 amino acids. The germline V gene has CDR1 SGHRS and CDR2 YFSETQ. The V gene end was trimmed by 4 bases and the J gene end by 5 bases; junction bases not matched to a gene: 8. In DNA, the CDR3 is TGCGCCAGCAGCCCGGGACAGGGGTTGGGAACTGAAGCTTTCTTT. It translates to CASSPGQGLGTEAFF. Together with reference TRBV5-1 and TRBJ1-1, the CDR3 gives the full variable domain: KAGVTQTPRYLIKTRGQQVTLSCSPISGHRSVSWYQQTPGQGLQFLFEYFSETQRNKGNFPGRFSGRQFSNSRSEMNVSTLELGDSALYLCASSPGQGLGTEAFFGQGTRLTVV.